The 21 T cell receptor beta chains below all came from one sample that was sequenced in a study of T cell responses to AZD1222 COVID-19 vaccine. Using immunoSEQ multiplex PCR, the repertoire was profiled, and TCRdb retains in-frame clones only, with some absent. In the table there are 120,000 or so clones, 80% to 90% of which are singletons. Sequencing used peripheral blood, obtained 28 days after the second AZD1222 dose. These receptors originate from an adult who received the AZD1222 COVID-19 vaccine.

The CDR3 coding sequence is TGTGCCAGTAGCCTTTTGACCGGGGGCCAAGAGACCCAGTACTTC. Its protein is CASSLLTGGQETQYF. The chain couples TRBV19 to TRBJ2-5; a possible D gene is TRBD2 (6 bases). CDR3 length: 15 residues. With 6 bases removed from V and 1 base from J, the gap between germline ends came to 15 bases. Per the germline V gene, CDR1 is LNHDA and CDR2 is SQIVND (reference sequence).

J is TRBJ1-1 and V is TRBV6-2 or TRBV6-3; D is possibly TRBD1 (5 bases). Trimming took off 5 bases at V and 1 base at J, with 8 bases between the two ends. CDR1 and CDR2 (germline): MNHEY, SVGEGT. The CDR3 length is 13 residues. CDR3 region: CASSTGGNTEAFF. In DNA, the CDR3 is TGTGCCAGCAGTACGGGGGGGAACACTGAAGCTTTCTTT.

The chain employs TRBV5-6 and TRBJ1-6; D is undetermined. The germline V gene encodes CDR1 SGHDT and CDR2 YYEEEE. The ends were cut back, 1 base at V and 9 bases at J, with 14 bases in the middle. This CDR3 spans 15 amino acids. As DNA, the CDR3 is TGTGCCAGCAGCTTGCGCGGGTCAGTTGGTTCACCCCTCCACTTT. Translating gives CASSLRGSVGSPLHF.

This clone was seen once. The rearrangement links TRBV11-2 to TRBJ1-4; D call uncertain. Germline CDR1 SGHAT, CDR2 FQNNGV. CDR3 length: 15 amino acids. V lost 5 bases, J lost 3 bases, and 13 bases lay in between. The CDR3: CASSPTGSPNEKLFF. CDR3 nucleotide sequence: TGTGCCAGCAGCCCTACGGGGTCCCCTAATGAAAAACTGTTTTTT.

The chain is built from TRBV27 and TRBJ1-1; the D gene is possibly TRBD1 (6 bases). Trimming removed 7 bases from V and 1 base from J, with 13 bases in between. CDR3 length equals 14 residues. Germline CDR1 reads MNHEY; CDR2 reads SMNVEV (reference sequence). DNA of the CDR3: TGTGCCAGCACTCCCGGGACACCGAACACTGAAGCTTTCTTT. It encodes CASTPGTPNTEAFF.

The chain carries TRBV25-1 and TRBJ2-5, with D perhaps being TRBD1 or TRBD2 (5 bases each). The germline V gene encodes CDR1 MGHDK and CDR2 SYGVNS. The CDR3 is 15 residues long. V was shortened by 3 bases and J by 1 base, with 12 bases between the two germline ends. The DNA of the CDR3 is TGTGCCAGCAGTGATCTCGGGGCAGCCCAAGAGACCCAGTACTTC. Translation: CASSDLGAAQETQYF.

This clone was seen repeatedly, ten times or more. The CDR3 loop is CASSHPGTSGVGTDTQYF. CDR3 DNA: TGCGCCAGCAGCCATCCTGGGACTAGCGGGGTGGGCACAGATACGCAGTATTTT. This rearrangement joins TRBV4-1 to TRBJ2-3, with 13 nucleotides matching TRBD2. V lost 3 bases to trimming and J lost 1 base; unmatched junction nucleotides: 7. Germline assignment: CDR1 MGHRA and CDR2 YSYEKL. This CDR3 contains 18 residues.

The genes are TRBV2 and TRBJ1-2, with unresolved D. Trimming stripped 4 bases from V and 4 bases from J, with 7 bases between. This CDR3 region has 12 residues. Germline-derived CDR1 and CDR2 are SNHLY and FYNNEI. The CDR3 DNA reads as TGTGCCAGCAGTGGTCTACCCTATGGCTACACCTTC. Translation: CASSGLPYGYTF. The full variable domain, completed using reference TRBV2 and TRBJ1-2, is EPEVTQTPSHQVTQMGQEVILRCVPISNHLYFYWYRQILGQKVEFLVSFYNNEISEKSEIFDDQFSVERPDGSNFTLKIRSTKLEDSAMYFCASSGLPYGYTFGSGTRLTVV.

The V gene is TRBV19, the J gene TRBJ1-2; D is uncertain. The germline CDR1 and CDR2 sequences are LNHDA and SQIVND (reference sequence). Trimming took 4 bases from V and 2 from J, leaving 5 bases between them. This CDR3 is 12 amino acids long. CDR3 bases: TGTGCCAGTAGTAGAGGGAACTATGGCTACACCTTC. Protein sequence: CASSRGNYGYTF.

V gene TRBV13 combines with J gene TRBJ2-5; D gene ambiguous. This CDR3 region has 12 residues. Germline assignment: CDR1 PRHDT and CDR2 FYEKMQ (reference sequence). Trimming left V 2 bases short and J 2 bases short, with 3 bases between. The CDR3 DNA sequence: TGTGCCAGCAGCTTACTGCAAGAGACCCAGTACTTC. It specifies CASSLLQETQYF.

This rearrangement joins TRBV12-3 or TRBV12-4 to TRBJ2-2; D perhaps matches TRBD1 (6 bases). Trimming cost V 7 bases and J 4 bases, with 10 bases left between them. The CDR3 loop spans 13 amino acids. CDR3 nucleotide sequence: TGTGCCAGCAACAGACAGGCCACCGGGGAGCTGTTTTTT. Residues: CASNRQATGELFF.

The rearrangement joins TRBV15 to TRBJ1-2; TRBD1 is a possible D gene (5 bases). This CDR3 contains 15 residues. V was cut by 0 bases and J by 6 bases, with 14 bases left in between. Germline assignment: CDR1 LNHNV and CDR2 YYDKDF (reference sequence). The CDR3 bases are TGTGCCACCAGCAGAGATTCCCAGGGCGTTGATGGCTACACCTTC. Its translation is CATSRDSQGVDGYTF.

With respect to this clone: One junction end disagrees with the germline gene, perhaps due to a read error. The chain recombines TRBV2 with TRBJ1-3; 7 bases map to TRBD1. CDR3 length: 11 amino acids. Germline CDR1 reads SNHLY; CDR2 reads FYNNEI. The CDR3 nucleotides are TGTGCCAGCAGTGAAGCGAGGGACAGACATTTT. It is translated as CASSEARDRHF. Full variable domain (rest looked up from reference TRBV2 and TRBJ1-3): EPEVTQTPSHQVTQMGQEVILRCVPISNHLYFYWYRQILGQKVEFLVSFYNNEISEKSEIFDDQFSVERPDGSNFTLKIRSTKLEDSAMYFCASSEARDRHFGEGSWLTVV.

The chain couples TRBV5-1 to TRBJ2-2; D is perhaps TRBD2 (6 bases). This CDR3 spans 15 amino acids. V lost 2 bases and J lost 8, with 16 bases in between. The germline V gene encodes CDR1 SGHRS and CDR2 YFSETQ. The CDR3 loop reads CASSLIPSAGGELFF. The CDR3, as DNA: TGCGCCAGCAGCTTAATACCTTCTGCGGGAGGGGAGCTGTTTTTT.

V and J are TRBV7-2 and TRBJ1-3, with D maybe TRBD1 (5 bases). Germline V gives CDR1 SGHTA, CDR2 FQGNSA. The CDR3 runs 14 residues. Trimming pared 1 base from V and 3 bases from J, leaving 7 bases between. CDR3 in amino acids: CASSLETVGNTIYF. CDR3 nucleotide sequence: TGTGCCAGCAGCTTAGAGACAGTTGGAAACACCATATATTTT.

J is TRBJ1-4 and V is TRBV28; D gene ambiguous. Germline V gene sequence: CDR1 MDHEN, CDR2 SYDVKM. The CDR3 is 13 amino acids. Trimming removed 8 bases from V and 7 bases from J, with 14 bases in between. CDR3 in amino acids: CASQREPSEKLFF. The DNA of the CDR3 is TGTGCCAGCCAACGAGAGCCGAGTGAAAAACTGTTTTTT.

V gene TRBV5-1 combines with J gene TRBJ1-1; D is perhaps TRBD1 (6 bases). V dropped 0 bases and J dropped 12 bases, with 18 bases sitting between them. Per germline, CDR1 SGHRS and CDR2 YFSETQ. The CDR3 sequence is 14 residues long. The CDR3 protein is CASSLGVPGAASFF. DNA for the CDR3: TGCGCCAGCAGCTTGGGAGTTCCAGGGGCGGCGTCTTTCTTT.

The rearrangement joins TRBV6-5 to TRBJ2-5; tentatively, D is TRBD1 (6 bases). The CDR3 runs 15 residues. The germline V gene has CDR1 MNHEY and CDR2 SVGAGI. Trimming took off 8 bases at V and 4 bases at J, with 20 bases between the two ends. The chain's CDR3 is CASYTWSRDTETQYF. The CDR3 region has the DNA TGTGCCAGCTATACCTGGTCCCGGGACACAGAGACCCAGTACTTC.

J is TRBJ1-5 and V is TRBV10-2; D not certain. V gave up 8 bases and J gave up 3 bases, with 8 bases separating them. Looked up from germline, CDR1 is WSHSY and CDR2 is SAAADI. This CDR3 contains 12 residues. CDR3 sequence: CASRMVNQPQHF. CDR3 in DNA: TGCGCCAGCCGGATGGTCAATCAGCCCCAGCATTTT.

The rearrangement uses TRBV5-5 and TRBJ2-7; D is possibly TRBD2 (6 bases). Trimming took 2 bases from V and 2 from J, leaving 17 bases between them. This CDR3 comprises 16 residues. Germline V gene data show CDR1 as SGHKS and CDR2 as YYEKEE (reference sequence). The CDR3 protein is CASSFTWGERTYEQYF. The CDR3 DNA is TGTGCCAGCAGCTTTACTTGGGGGGAAAGGACCTACGAGCAGTACTTC.

The chain has TRBV5-4 and TRBJ2-6, with D hard to call. Germline-derived CDR1 and CDR2 are SGHNT and YYREEE (reference sequence). The CDR3 covers 14 residues. The V and J ends lost 0 bases and 1 base respectively, with 2 bases between them. CDR3 bases: TGTGCCAGCAGCTTGGGGTCTGGGGCCAACGTCCTGACTTTC. It yields the protein CASSLGSGANVLTF.